This T cell receptor (beta chain) was obtained from a study of blood T cell repertoires in COVID-19. Study in general: Samples came from the United States, Italy and Spain, spanning acute and convalescent COVID-19. PBMCs, B-cell-depleted T cells, or T cells provided the cDNA or gDNA that made up the material.

The CDR3 sequence is 16 residues long. The germline CDR1 and CDR2 sequences are KGHDR and SFDVKD. Trimming at V came to 2 bases and at J to 3 bases, leaving 5 bases not matched to a gene. Per the authors' pipeline: Amplification from reference gene primers served as the basis for estimated nucleated cell counts. Some clones are missing from TCRdb's copy, which holds only in-frame ones; the method was immunoSEQ multiplex PCR. Clone size and the V and J calls come from that table; the DNA yielded D and trimming. The table has about 190,000 clones, almost 80% seen once. The count of this clone is one. The receptor's source is a man aged 60-69 years with active or convalescent COVID-19. The specimen sequenced was peripheral blood. The chain links TRBV24-1 to TRBJ1-5; 8 bases fit TRBD1. The CDR3 loop reads CATSDSQGADNQPQHF. The DNA of the CDR3 is TGTGCCACCAGTGATTCCCAGGGGGCGGACAATCAGCCCCAGCATTTT.